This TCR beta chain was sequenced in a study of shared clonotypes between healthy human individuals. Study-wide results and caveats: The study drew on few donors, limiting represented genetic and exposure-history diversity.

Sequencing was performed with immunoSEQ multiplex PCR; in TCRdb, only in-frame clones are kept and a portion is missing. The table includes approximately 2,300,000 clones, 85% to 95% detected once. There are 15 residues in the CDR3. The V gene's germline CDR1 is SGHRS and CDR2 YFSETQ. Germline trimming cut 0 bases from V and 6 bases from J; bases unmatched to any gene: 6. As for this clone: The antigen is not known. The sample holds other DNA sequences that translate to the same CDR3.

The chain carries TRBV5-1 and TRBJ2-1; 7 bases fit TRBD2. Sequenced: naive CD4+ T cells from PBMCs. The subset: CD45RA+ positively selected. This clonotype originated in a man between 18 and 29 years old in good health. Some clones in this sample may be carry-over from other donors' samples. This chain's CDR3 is CASSLGLADTNEQFF. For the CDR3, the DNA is TGCGCCAGCAGCTTGGGCCTAGCGGACACCAATGAGCAGTTCTTC.